This record covers a single T cell receptor (beta chain). This clonotype was seen at least ten times. Its binding antigen is unknown. Base qualities are not provided; no much larger clone lies one nucleotide away. The library came from PCR. Instrument on record: Illumina HiSeq 4000. Preparation of bulk TCR libraries followed a previously described approach, with the TCR primers listed in Table S5. Total RNA was purified with the Qiagen AllPrep DNA/RNA kit. Reads from multiple sequencing runs of the same library were pooled before analysis. Per the source publication's procedure: Reads were retained only if the reads had an exact TCR constant sequence, and the retained reads were trimmed to 150 nt and grouped according to their 12-nt molecular barcodes. Within each barcode group, reads were sub-clustered at a 15% Levenshtein threshold, and quality-weighted consensus sequences were built per RNA molecule. Non-functional sequences were filtered out, along with any lower-count sequence sitting one edit away from another sequence. On the basis of fitting two negative binomial distributions, barcode sub-clusters with fewer than 20% of the maximum read count were discarded. The public sequencing data were trimmed at Q25 with fastp and processed into clonotypes with MiXCR by TCRdb, which kept only in-frame beta chains. When rows share a CDR3 protein, they turn into one entry using the most common DNA and genes. The V and J calls come from TCRdb's annotation, not from the publication. The sample yields 50,000 or so distinct CDR3 sequences; around 25% were counted once. About 2% of the sample belongs to the ten largest clones.

Looking up the germline V gene (reference sequence) yields CDR1 DFQATT and CDR2 SNEGSKA. Trimming at the junction amounts to 7 bases on V and 0 bases on J, and the germline ends lie 13 bases apart. The CDR3 runs 14 residues from the cysteine to the phenylalanine. Only the CDR3 part of the read is kept: 42 bases, read in frame from the first base. The data are from a study of molecular identifiers for immune sequencing clone quantification (dated by TCRdb to the late 2010s). Turning to the overall study: In a replicate experiment, RNA from about 19,000 or 110,000 naive CD8 T cells was split into five aliquots, four of which were sequenced. This methods study benchmarked molecular-identifier clustering-based TCR repertoire sequencing (MIDCIRS) and TCR RNA copy counting, using CD8 T cells to do so. Study-wide findings and limitations: When barcode sub-clustering was omitted, TCR diversity was inflated by chimeric consensus sequences, with chimeras reaching as high as 47%. In CMV-specific effector cells, clones with more than 20 RNA copies contained over 97% of molecules, whereas in naive cells such clones contained under 1% of molecules. Even against a background of 800,000 to 1,000,000 naive CD8 T cells, spiked-in Jurkat TCR RNA amounting to a single cell's worth was reported to be detectable. The naive libraries included spiked-in Jurkat TCR RNA (over nine copies' worth), and this RNA is not part of the donor repertoire. Modeling estimated about three recovered TCR RNA copies per cell, compared with 9.5 to 10 by digital PCR, which implies roughly 30% capture efficiency. Highly expanded clone sizes could be underestimated because identical TCR molecules may share a barcode.

Libraries of naive CD8 T cells were built from anywhere between about 18,000 and 1,000,000 sorted cells, with 10%, 30% or 50% of the purified RNA used. On a BD FACSAria II, naive CD8 T cells were FACS-sorted as CD8+CD4-CCR7+CD45RA+ and collected into RLT Plus buffer. To test detection sensitivity, Jurkat RNA equal to over nine TCR copies was added to samples of about 20,000-1,000,000 naive CD8 T cells. Enrichment of CD8 T cells was done with RosetteSep CD8+ T Cell Enrichment Cocktail plus Ficoll-Paque, and ACK red cell lysis came afterward. This TCR was sampled from a human donor in good health. Some libraries in this study had Jurkat cell RNA spiked in. The sequenced material came from naive CD8+ T cells from blood, with Jurkat cell RNA spiked in. Taken with the paper, the label for cell subset or site translates to: FACS-sorted CD8+CD4-CCR7+CD45RA+ naive T cells. The V and J genes are TRBV20-1 and TRBJ2-1; a confident D gene designation cannot be given. The sequence in DNA is TGCAGTGTCCTGGACCAAAGCTCCTACAATGAGCAGTTCTTC. Its amino acids are CSVLDQSSYNEQFF.